These 17 T cell receptor beta chains came from one sample sequenced in a study of T cells in localized non-small cell lung cancer. Sequencing was performed with immunoSEQ multiplex PCR; in TCRdb, only in-frame clones are kept and a portion is missing. The sample lists around 50,000 clones; more than 80% were seen once. Sequencing used peripheral blood, obtained before any cancer treatment. The receptor set was obtained from a woman aged 40 to 75 with stage I lung adenocarcinoma.

This chain connects TRBV11-2 to TRBJ2-5; 8 bases are shared with TRBD1. The trim removed 3 bases at V and 3 bases at J, leaving 12 bases unmatched. CDR3 length equals 17 residues. Germline CDR1 reads SGHAT; CDR2 reads FQNNGV. Here the CDR3 DNA reads TGTGCCAGCAGCTTGACGCCTTTGGACAGGGTAAAAGAGACCCAGTACTTC. Translation: CASSLTPLDRVKETQYF.

V usage is TRBV19 and J usage is TRBJ1-2, with D tentatively TRBD1 (6 bases). CDR1 and CDR2 (germline): LNHDA, SQIVND (reference sequence). V was pared by 10 bases and J by 3 bases, with 18 bases between. The CDR3 runs to 14 residues. The CDR3 bases are TGTGCCACACAGGGTCCAATGGAAGACTATGGCTACACCTTC. Residues: CATQGPMEDYGYTF.

The chain has TRBV6-6 and TRBJ2-3; 7 positions match TRBD2. The CDR3 runs 15 residues. V lost 4 bases and J lost 0; bases outside the gene matches: 4. Germline V gives CDR1 MNHNY, CDR2 SVGAGI (reference sequence). CDR3 amino acids: CASSLFGGSTDTQYF. DNA for the CDR3: TGTGCCAGCAGTTTGTTCGGGGGGAGCACAGATACGCAGTATTTT.

This clone was found a few times. J is TRBJ1-1 and V is TRBV10-3; D ambiguous. Trimming cost V 6 bases and J 0 bases, with 14 bases left between them. In germline, CDR1 is ENHRY, CDR2 SYGVKD. This CDR3 is built from 15 residues. The CDR3 nucleotides are TGTGCCATCAGGACCCCAGAGGACTTGAACACTGAAGCTTTCTTT. As protein: CAIRTPEDLNTEAFF.

The chain couples TRBV2 to TRBJ1-4, with 7 bases lining up with TRBD1. The trim removed 7 bases at V and 5 bases at J, leaving 7 bases unmatched. Germline V gene data show CDR1 as SNHLY and CDR2 as FYNNEI. The CDR3 length is 14 residues. CDR3 bases: TGTGCCAGCACCCGACAGGGTCCGAATGAAAAACTGTTTTTT. Its protein is CASTRQGPNEKLFF.

The CDR3 is CASSLEMTGQGTLHF. CDR3 sequence (DNA): TGCGCCAGCAGCTTGGAAATGACAGGGCAAGGAACCCTCCACTTT. The chain carries TRBV5-1 and TRBJ1-6; 7 positions agree with TRBD1. The CDR3 covers 15 residues. Germline loops: CDR1 SGHRS, CDR2 YFSETQ. J gave up 14 bases and V 0 bases, and 11 bases lay outside the gene matches.

The chain carries TRBV6-5 and TRBJ1-3; D unresolved. Trimming cost V 9 bases and J 1 base, with 4 bases left between them. This CDR3 has 11 residues. The germline gives CDR1 MNHEY, CDR2 SVGAGI. The CDR3 nucleotides read TGTGCCAGTCGGTCTGGAAACACCATATATTTT. Translated, it gives CASRSGNTIYF.

This clone has a handful of counts. The V and J genes are TRBV2 and TRBJ1-4; 7 bases are shared with TRBD1. The junction had 8 bases not matched to a gene; V was cut back by 6 bases and J by 7 bases. Germline assignment: CDR1 SNHLY and CDR2 FYNNEI. This CDR3 has 14 residues. The CDR3 sequence is CASSPTGVREKLFF. DNA for the CDR3: TGTGCCAGCAGCCCTACAGGGGTGCGTGAAAAACTGTTTTTT.

V is TRBV30 and J is TRBJ1-2, with D perhaps TRBD1 (5 bases). Germline assignment: CDR1 GTSNPN and CDR2 SVGIG (reference sequence). Trimming cost V 3 bases and J 0 bases, with 14 bases left between them. This CDR3 has 15 amino acids. CDR3 residues: CAWRTGGTPNYGYTF. The CDR3 nucleotides read TGTGCCTGGAGGACCGGAGGGACCCCTAACTATGGCTACACCTTC.

The CDR3 DNA is TGTGCCAGCAGCTTGGGGGGACAGGGGGTGGAGACCCAGTACTTC. It translates to CASSLGGQGVETQYF. The chain employs TRBV7-2 and TRBJ2-5, with 11 bases aligning to TRBD1. The CDR3 loop spans 15 amino acids. From germline, CDR1 is SGHTA and CDR2 FQGNSA. The J segment lost 5 bases and the V segment lost 3 bases, leaving 5 bases of the junction unmatched.

The J gene is TRBJ1-2, the V gene TRBV19; D might be TRBD1 (5 bases). V was cut by 9 bases and J by 7 bases, with 18 bases left in between. This CDR3 region has 13 residues. The germline V gene encodes CDR1 LNHDA and CDR2 SQIVND (reference sequence). The CDR3 coding sequence is TGTGCCAGCAACCTTCAGGGAGATGCTGGCTACACCTTC. Amino acid sequence: CASNLQGDAGYTF.

This chain joins TRBV25-1 and TRBJ1-4; D perhaps matches TRBD1 (6 bases). The germline V gene has CDR1 MGHDK and CDR2 SYGVNS. V lost 2 bases, J lost 5 bases, and 12 bases lay in between. This CDR3 is built from 15 residues. CDR3 bases: TGTGCCAGCAGTGAACACGGACAGTGGAATGAAAAACTGTTTTTT. Encoded protein: CASSEHGQWNEKLFF.

On this clone itself: This same CDR3 is encoded by further DNA sequences in the sample. The rearrangement uses TRBV10-3 and TRBJ1-4, with 7 bases that match TRBD1. This CDR3 has 14 residues. The germline V gene encodes CDR1 ENHRY and CDR2 SYGVKD. V lost 8 bases and J lost 6; bases outside the gene matches: 9. In nucleotides, the CDR3 is TGTGCCATCGGCACCGGGGGACAGTATGAAAAACTGTTTTTT. It translates to CAIGTGGQYEKLFF.

This clone turned up a few times. The rearrangement uses TRBV4-3 and TRBJ2-7; 8 nucleotides match TRBD2. V shed 0 bases, J shed 7 bases, and the junction held 14 bases outside the gene matches. Germline CDR1 LGHNA, CDR2 YSLEER. The CDR3 is 17 amino acids. In DNA form, the CDR3 reads TGCGCCAGCAGCCAAGATCTCCCGGGACTAGGGGCGCGGGAGCAGTACTTC. Translation: CASSQDLPGLGAREQYF.

The rearrangement uses TRBV7-2 and TRBJ2-1; D perhaps matches TRBD2 (6 bases). This CDR3 spans 13 amino acids. In germline, CDR1 is SGHTA, CDR2 FQGNSA. Trimming removed 6 bases at V and 9 bases at J, with 15 bases between. CDR3 nucleotide sequence: TGTGCCAGCAGTTTCGAACTAGCAATTGAGCAGTTCTTC. It is translated as CASSFELAIEQFF.

The chain is built from TRBV30 and TRBJ1-1; no clear D gene. Per germline, CDR1 GTSNPN and CDR2 SVGIG (reference sequence). The CDR3 is 11 residues long. The V end lost 2 bases, the J end lost 7 bases, and 8 bases lay between the germline ends. CDR3 loop: CAWSRSVEAFF. Here the CDR3 DNA reads TGTGCCTGGAGTAGAAGCGTTGAAGCTTTCTTT.

The chain uses TRBV27 and TRBJ1-4, with D hard to call. The V end was cut by 5 bases, the J end by 6 bases, with 10 bases between. Germline assignment: CDR1 MNHEY and CDR2 SMNVEV (reference sequence). The CDR3 runs 13 residues. CDR3 in DNA: TGTGCCAGCAGTCCTCTCGACTATGAAAAACTGTTTTTT. Amino acid sequence: CASSPLDYEKLFF.